Presented here are 26 T cell receptor beta chains from one specimen sequenced in a study of cytomegalovirus exposure and HLA in healthy donors. PCR employed 60 Vbeta and 13 Jbeta primers. Here immunoSEQ multiplex PCR was the method, and the copy in TCRdb shows in-frame clones only, minus some. The sample has about 130,000 clones; roughly 80% are singletons. The specimen sequenced was PBMCs. The receptors here all came from a man between 18 and 35 years old in good health and CMV-seropositive.

Worth noting for this clone: The sample has other DNA sequences that encode this CDR3 too. The chain recombines TRBV7-2 with TRBJ2-5; 7 nucleotides match TRBD2. The CDR3 length is 14 residues. Germline assignment: CDR1 SGHTA and CDR2 FQGNSA. The trim removed 0 bases at V and 3 bases at J, leaving 1 base unmatched. The CDR3 is CASSLAGGEETQYF. DNA of the CDR3: TGTGCCAGCAGCTTAGCGGGAGGGGAAGAGACCCAGTACTTC.

The chain employs TRBV30 and TRBJ1-6; TRBD1 is a possible D gene (6 bases). Deletions cut 2 bases from V and 10 bases from J, with 9 bases between. Germline V gene lookup returns CDR1 GTSNPN and CDR2 SVGIG (reference sequence). The CDR3 runs to 12 residues. The CDR3 protein is CAWSRQESPLHF. The CDR3 DNA follows: TGTGCCTGGAGTCGACAGGAATCACCCCTCCACTTT.

This chain connects TRBV7-9 to TRBJ2-7; 9 bases match TRBD1. Trimming removed 3 bases from V and 5 bases from J; junction bases left unmatched: 5. The CDR3 extends over 14 amino acids. Germline CDR1 is SEHNR and CDR2 is FQNEAQ (reference sequence). CDR3 nucleotides: TGTGCCAGCAGCTTTCCGGGACAGGGAGACGAGCAGTACTTC. This gives the protein CASSFPGQGDEQYF. Together with reference TRBV7-9 and TRBJ2-7, the CDR3 gives the full variable domain: DTGVSQNPRHKITKRGQNVTFRCDPISEHNRLYWYRQTLGQGPEFLTYFQNEAQLEKSRLLSDRFSAERPKGSFSTLEIQRTEQGDSAMYLCASSFPGQGDEQYFGPGTRLTVT.

V is TRBV7-9 and J is TRBJ2-7; no reliable D call. The V gene lost 5 bases and the J gene lost 8 bases, with 13 bases spanning the gap. This CDR3 spans 12 amino acids. Germline V CDR1 and CDR2: SEHNR, FQNEAQ (reference sequence). DNA for the CDR3: TGTGCCAGCAGCCCCGACTCAAGGCAGCAGTACTTC. As protein: CASSPDSRQQYF.

V gene TRBV4-1 combines with J gene TRBJ1-1; D not resolved. Germline V gives CDR1 MGHRA, CDR2 YSYEKL. The V end was cut by 2 bases, the J end by 2 bases, with 9 bases between. The CDR3 has 14 residues. The CDR3 region has the DNA TGCGCCAGCAGCCAACACACAGCAAACACTGAAGCTTTCTTT. It encodes CASSQHTANTEAFF.

This clone has just one count. The chain combines TRBV10-3 with TRBJ1-4, with D tentatively TRBD1 (5 bases). This CDR3 has 17 amino acids. V lost 3 bases and J 5 bases, leaving 19 bases between the germline ends. The germline CDR1 and CDR2 sequences are ENHRY and SYGVKD. The CDR3 here is CAISESGVGTKNEKLFF. The CDR3 DNA reads as TGTGCCATCAGTGAAAGCGGCGTCGGGACTAAGAATGAAAAACTGTTTTTT.

The gene calls are TRBV16 and TRBJ1-1, with TRBD1 matching over 9 bases. CDR3 length: 15 amino acids. The trim removed 1 base at V and 7 bases at J, leaving 7 bases unmatched. CDR1 KGHSY and CDR2 FQNENV come from the germline V gene. The CDR3, as DNA: TGTGCCAGCAGCCAATTACAGGGGGCTATGGGTGAAGCTTTCTTT. Translated: CASSQLQGAMGEAFF. The full variable domain, in which reference TRBV16 and TRBJ1-1 provide the parts outside the CDR3, is GEEVAQTPKHLVRGEGQKAKLYCAPIKGHSYVFWYQQVLKNEFKFLISFQNENVFDETGMPKERFSAKCLPNSPCSLEIQATKLEDSAVYFCASSQLQGAMGEAFFGQGTRLTVV.

This clone was observed once. The rearrangement links TRBV7-6 to TRBJ2-7; 16 nucleotides agree with TRBD2. The CDR3 consists of 18 residues. V dropped 5 bases and J dropped 5; count of bases not matched to a gene: 12. Germline assignment: CDR1 SGHVS and CDR2 FNYEAQ. Written as DNA, the CDR3 is TGTGCCAGCAGCCGGGGACTAGCGGGAGGGCCGGGCAGCCACGAGCAGTACTTC. As protein: CASSRGLAGGPGSHEQYF. Full variable domain (outside the CDR3, taken from reference TRBV7-6 and TRBJ2-7): GAGVSQSPRYKVTKRGQDVALRCDPISGHVSLYWYRQALGQGPEFLTYFNYEAQQDKSGLPNDRFSAERPEGSISTLTIQRTEQRDSAMYRCASSRGLAGGPGSHEQYFGPGTRLTVT.

The chain has TRBV28 and TRBJ1-1; D unresolved. The V gene lost 7 bases and the J gene lost 10 bases, with 19 bases spanning the gap. CDR3 length equals 13 residues. In germline, CDR1 is MDHEN, CDR2 SYDVKM. CDR3 in amino acids: CASTPDVGGRAFF. The CDR3 nucleotides read TGTGCCAGCACCCCCGATGTGGGTGGGCGAGCTTTCTTT. Combining the CDR3 with reference TRBV28 and TRBJ1-1 gives the whole variable domain DVKVTQSSRYLVKRTGEKVFLECVQDMDHENMFWYRQDPGLGLRLIYFSYDVKMKEKGDIPEGYSVSREKKERFSLILESASTNQTSMYLCASTPDVGGRAFFGQGTRLTVV.

This clone has a handful of counts. CDR3 coding DNA: TGTGCCAGCAGCTTTAGCCGAGGGACCGGGGAGCTGTTTTTT. This sequence encodes CASSFSRGTGELFF. J is TRBJ2-2 and V is TRBV11-2; D is perhaps TRBD2 (5 bases). The germline V and J ends were trimmed by 3 bases and 5 bases, with 10 bases remaining between them. Germline V CDR1 and CDR2: SGHAT, FQNNGV. The CDR3 runs 14 residues.

About this clone itself: Other nucleotide sequences from this sample produce the same CDR3. The chain is built from TRBV5-1 and TRBJ2-5, with 13 positions matching TRBD2. The CDR3 extends over 14 amino acids. CDR1 and CDR2 (germline): SGHRS, YFSETQ. With 5 bases clipped from V and 6 bases from J, the junction kept 4 bases outside the gene matches. The CDR3 spells CASSWTSGGKTQYF. The CDR3 DNA reads as TGCGCCAGCAGTTGGACTAGCGGGGGAAAGACCCAGTACTTC. The whole variable domain, filled in from reference TRBV5-1 and TRBJ2-5, reads KAGVTQTPRYLIKTRGQQVTLSCSPISGHRSVSWYQQTPGQGLQFLFEYFSETQRNKGNFPGRFSGRQFSNSRSEMNVSTLELGDSALYLCASSWTSGGKTQYFGPGTRLLVL.

The gene calls are TRBV6-5 and TRBJ2-5, with TRBD1 identical over 9 bases. CDR3 size: 14 residues. J was trimmed by 6 bases and V by 9 bases; bases with no gene match: 11. CDR1 is MNHEY and CDR2 is SVGAGI in the germline V gene. The DNA of the CDR3 is TGTGCCAGTAGGGACAGGGAGATCGAAAAGACCCAGTACTTC. It yields the protein CASRDREIEKTQYF.

CDR3 amino acids: CASSQEVFGQTHLTQYF. The CDR3 nucleotides read TGCGCCAGCAGCCAAGAGGTTTTCGGACAGACCCACCTCACGCAGTATTTT. The chain recombines TRBV4-3 with TRBJ2-3; a possible D gene is TRBD1 (6 bases). The CDR3 has 17 residues. V gave up 0 bases and J gave up 9 bases, with 22 bases separating them. The V gene's germline CDR1 is LGHNA and CDR2 YSLEER.

The chain combines TRBV9 with TRBJ2-1; D is unclear. The CDR3 runs 13 residues. Germline-derived CDR1 and CDR2 are SGDLS and YYNGEE. Deletions cut 5 bases from V and 9 bases from J, with 15 bases between. The CDR3 reads CASSTVVSTEQFF. For the CDR3, the DNA is TGTGCCAGCAGTACGGTGGTTAGTACTGAGCAGTTCTTC.

This clone was seen just once. The chain is built from TRBV7-8 and TRBJ2-7, with D perhaps matching TRBD1 (6 bases). Germline V lookup: CDR1 SGHVS, CDR2 FQNEAQ. V shed 6 bases and J shed 6 bases, with 21 bases lying between them. This CDR3 is 15 amino acids long. This chain's CDR3 is CASRKTRTGRGEQYF. In DNA, the CDR3 is TGTGCCAGCAGGAAAACCCGAACAGGGAGAGGCGAGCAGTACTTC.

V is TRBV11-2 and J is TRBJ2-7; D perhaps matches TRBD2 (5 bases). Trimming pared 5 bases from V and 2 bases from J, leaving 10 bases between. CDR1 SGHAT and CDR2 FQNNGV come from the germline V gene. This CDR3 contains 13 residues. CDR3 in DNA: TGTGCCAGCAGCCCCGGACTGGCCTACGAGCAGTACTTC. It translates to CASSPGLAYEQYF.

V usage is TRBV19 and J usage is TRBJ2-7, with D possibly matching TRBD1 (6 bases). Looked up from germline, CDR1 is LNHDA and CDR2 is SQIVND (reference sequence). The CDR3 has 13 amino acids. V lost 3 bases and J 5 bases, leaving 11 bases between the germline ends. The CDR3 here is CASSISGVHEQYF. CDR3 nucleotide sequence: TGTGCCAGTAGTATTTCAGGGGTCCACGAGCAGTACTTC.

The chain couples TRBV14 to TRBJ1-1, with D perhaps TRBD1 (5 bases). Germline CDR1 and CDR2: SGHDN and FVKESK. Trimming shortened V by 3 bases and J by 4 bases, and 12 bases separated the two germline ends. The CDR3 has 14 amino acids. The CDR3 protein is CASSHPTEITEAFF. CDR3 sequence (DNA): TGTGCCAGCAGCCACCCGACAGAAATCACTGAAGCTTTCTTT.

The genes are TRBV9 and TRBJ1-1; D is undetermined. The CDR3 extends over 13 amino acids. Germline V gives CDR1 SGDLS, CDR2 YYNGEE. Between the trimmed V and J ends, which lost 0 bases and 6 bases, there was a span of 9 bases. The CDR3 region is CASSVVAGAEAFF. The CDR3 nucleotides read TGTGCCAGCAGCGTAGTGGCAGGCGCTGAAGCTTTCTTT.

Note on this clone: One end of the junction fails to match germline, which may point to a read error. The chain has TRBV7-9 and TRBJ2-2, with D perhaps matching TRBD2 (6 bases). The CDR3 is made up of 14 amino acids. Per germline, CDR1 SEHNR and CDR2 FQNEAQ (reference sequence). In DNA, the CDR3 is TGTTCCAGCAGCTTAGTCGGGAGCACCGGGGAGCTGTTTTTT. This translates into CSSSLVGSTGELFF.

The chain recombines TRBV10-1 with TRBJ2-7; D is perhaps TRBD2 (6 bases). The CDR3 consists of 17 residues. Per the germline V gene, CDR1 is WNHNN and CDR2 is SYGVQD (reference sequence). CDR3 in DNA: TGCGCTATGAGAGGGGACGTTGGCGGGGCTAAAGAGTACGAGCAGTACTTC. This encodes CAMRGDVGGAKEYEQYF.

The chain uses TRBV5-4 and TRBJ2-3; D gene unclear. Germline-derived CDR1 and CDR2 are SGHNT and YYREEE (reference sequence). This CDR3 has 13 amino acids. With 2 bases removed from V and 4 bases from J, the gap between germline ends came to 8 bases. This chain's CDR3 is CASSLNEADTQYF. CDR3 DNA: TGTGCCAGCAGCTTAAATGAGGCAGATACGCAGTATTTT.

This clone appeared once. The chain couples TRBV6-5 to TRBJ1-5; possible D gene TRBD1, 6 bases. CDR3 length: 15 residues. The germline V gene has CDR1 MNHEY and CDR2 SVGAGI. V was clipped by 5 bases and J by 0 bases, with 11 bases between them. The CDR3 region is CASSQQGYSNQPQHF. CDR3 nucleotides: TGTGCCAGCAGTCAACAGGGATATAGCAATCAGCCCCAGCATTTT.

The rearrangement uses TRBV4-3 and TRBJ2-7, with 8 bases aligning to TRBD1. Unmatched junction bases numbered 11, after V lost 4 bases and J lost 3 bases. Germline values: CDR1 LGHNA, CDR2 YSLEER. CDR3 length: 16 residues. CDR3 in DNA: TGCGCCAGCAGCCCCTCCTCGACAGGGGCTATCTACGAGCAGTACTTC. This gives the protein CASSPSSTGAIYEQYF.

This chain connects TRBV5-6 to TRBJ2-3; tentatively, D is TRBD2 (6 bases). Between the trimmed V and J ends, which lost 2 bases and 0 bases, there was a span of 13 bases. The CDR3 has 16 residues. The germline V gene encodes CDR1 SGHDT and CDR2 YYEEEE. The CDR3 DNA reads TGTGCCAGCAGCTTTATCGGGACTCCTAGCACAGATACGCAGTATTTT. Translation gives CASSFIGTPSTDTQYF.

The rearrangement joins TRBV9 to TRBJ2-7; 9 nucleotides align to TRBD1. CDR1 SGDLS and CDR2 YYNGEE come from the germline V gene. V shed 4 bases, J shed 7 bases, and the junction held 18 bases outside the gene matches. The CDR3 is 17 residues long. CDR3 in DNA: TGTGCCAGCAGCCCAAAGGGGGGACAGGGAGATGCTCGGGAGCAGTACTTC. Its protein product is CASSPKGGQGDAREQYF. The variable domain in full, with the rest retrieved from reference TRBV9 and TRBJ2-7, is DSGVTQTPKHLITATGQRVTLRCSPRSGDLSVYWYQQSLDQGLQFLIQYYNGEERAKGNILERFSAQQFPDLHSELNLSSLELGDSALYFCASSPKGGQGDAREQYFGPGTRLTVT.